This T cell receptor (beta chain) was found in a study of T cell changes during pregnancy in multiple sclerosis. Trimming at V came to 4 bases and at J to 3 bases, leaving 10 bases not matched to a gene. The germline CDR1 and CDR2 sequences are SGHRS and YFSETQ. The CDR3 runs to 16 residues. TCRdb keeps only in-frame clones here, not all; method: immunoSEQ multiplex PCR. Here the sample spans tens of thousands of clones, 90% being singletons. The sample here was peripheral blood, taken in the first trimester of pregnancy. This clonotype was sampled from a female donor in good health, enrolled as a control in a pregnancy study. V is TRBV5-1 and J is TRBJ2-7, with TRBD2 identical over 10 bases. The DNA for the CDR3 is TGCGCCAGCAGCCGGGCCGGGACTAGCGTTGGCTACGAGCAGTACTTC. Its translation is CASSRAGTSVGYEQYF.